This entry features one TCR beta chain sequence. The sample holds a few counts of this clonotype. Its antigen is currently not known. Per-base quality was not reported, and no clone a single base away is much larger than it. The record originates from a study of CDR3 diversity in severe acne (dated by TCRdb to the late 2010s). The library was obtained by PCR. Data came from an Illumina HiSeq 2000. TCRdb itself trimmed the public reads at Q25 with fastp, ran MiXCR and retained productive beta chains. Rows with a matching CDR3 protein are joined into one entry that keeps the most common DNA and genes. The sample data list more than 85,000 distinct CDR3 sequences, and roughly half of these were observed just once. The leading ten clones occupy over 9% of the sample. V loses 4 bases of germline sequence and J loses 7 bases, and the interval between the two ends is 16 bases. In the germline V gene, CDR1 corresponds to SQVTM and CDR2 to ANQGSEA. The CDR3 contains 14 residues, cysteine and phenylalanine counted. The kept DNA is CDR3 alone, 42 bases in frame from the first base.

The sequence was obtained from a male donor in good health, serving as a control. The sequence joins TRBV29-1 to TRBJ2-2; perhaps TRBD2 is the D gene, with 6 bases matching. The sample consisted of blood. The CDR3 protein is CSVAGERSNGELFF. The DNA is TGCAGCGTTGCGGGGGAGAGGAGTAACGGGGAGCTGTTTTTT.